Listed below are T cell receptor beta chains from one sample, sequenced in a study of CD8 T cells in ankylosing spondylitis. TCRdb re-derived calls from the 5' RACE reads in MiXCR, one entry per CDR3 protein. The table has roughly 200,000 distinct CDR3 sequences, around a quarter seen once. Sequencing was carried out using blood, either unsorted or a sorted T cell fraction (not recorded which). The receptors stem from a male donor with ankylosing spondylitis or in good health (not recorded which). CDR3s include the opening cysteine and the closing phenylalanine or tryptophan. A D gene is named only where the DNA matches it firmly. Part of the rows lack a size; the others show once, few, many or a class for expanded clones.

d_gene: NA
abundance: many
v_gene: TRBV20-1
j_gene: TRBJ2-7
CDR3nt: TGCAGTGCTAGAAGCGGCTTAGAACACTACGAGCAGTACTTC
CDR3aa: CSARSGLEHYEQYF

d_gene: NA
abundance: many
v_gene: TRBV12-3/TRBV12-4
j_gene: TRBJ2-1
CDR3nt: TGTGCCAGCAGTGACCCTAGGCAAAGCTCCTACAATGAGCAGTTCTTC
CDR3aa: CASSDPRQSSYNEQFF

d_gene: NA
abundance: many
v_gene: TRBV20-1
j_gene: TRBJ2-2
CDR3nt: TGCAGTGCTAGAGATAAGACTGACAACACCGGGGAGCTGTTTTTT
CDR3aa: CSARDKTDNTGELFF

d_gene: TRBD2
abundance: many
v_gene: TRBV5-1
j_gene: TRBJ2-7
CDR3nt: TGCGCCAGCAGCTTCGATTTAGCGGGAGGTTCCTACGAGCAGTACTTC
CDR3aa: CASSFDLAGGSYEQYF

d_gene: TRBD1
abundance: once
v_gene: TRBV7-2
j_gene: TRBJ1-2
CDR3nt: TGTGCCAGCAGCTCGGACAGGGGCTATGGCTTCACCTTC
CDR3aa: CASSSDRGYGFTF

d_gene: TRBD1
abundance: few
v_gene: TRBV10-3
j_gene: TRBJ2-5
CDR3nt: TGTGCCATCAGTTTGGGACAGCACCAAGAGACCCAGTACTTC
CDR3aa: CAISLGQHQETQYF

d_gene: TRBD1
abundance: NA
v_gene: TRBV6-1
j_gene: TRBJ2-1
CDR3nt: TGTGCCAGCAGGTCGGGACAGCGAACCAATGAGCAGTTCTTC
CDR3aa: CASRSGQRTNEQFF

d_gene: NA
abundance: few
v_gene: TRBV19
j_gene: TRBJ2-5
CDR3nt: TGTGCCAGTAGTACACACAGGGCTTCGGAGACCCAGTACTTC
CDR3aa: CASSTHRASETQYF

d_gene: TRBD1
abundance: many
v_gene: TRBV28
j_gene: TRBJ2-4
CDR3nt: TGTGCCAGCAGCCTGACAGGGGGCAAAAACATTCAGTACTTC
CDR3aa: CASSLTGGKNIQYF

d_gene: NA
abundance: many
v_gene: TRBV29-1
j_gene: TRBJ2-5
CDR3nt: TGCAGCGCCGTGAGGAGGGATAGTGAGACCCAGTACTTC
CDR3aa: CSAVRRDSETQYF

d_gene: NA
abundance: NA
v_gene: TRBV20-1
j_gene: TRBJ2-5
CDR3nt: TGCAGTGCTAGAGGGACAGTCCAAGAGACCCAGTACTTC
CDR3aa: CSARGTVQETQYF

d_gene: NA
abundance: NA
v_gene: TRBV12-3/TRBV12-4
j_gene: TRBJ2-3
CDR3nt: TGTGCCAGCAGTTTTAGTGAGGGCACAGATACGCAGTATTTT
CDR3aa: CASSFSEGTDTQYF

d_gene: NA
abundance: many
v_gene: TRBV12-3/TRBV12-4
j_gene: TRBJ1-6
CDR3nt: TGTGCCAGCCAGGCTGCCTTAAATTCACCCCTCCACTTT
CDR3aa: CASQAALNSPLHF

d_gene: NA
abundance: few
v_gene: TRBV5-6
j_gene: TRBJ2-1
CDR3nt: TGTGCCAGCGGCGCCTTGAACAATGAGCAGTTCTTC
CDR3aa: CASGALNNEQFF

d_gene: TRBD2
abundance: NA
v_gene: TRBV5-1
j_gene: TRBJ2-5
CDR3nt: TGCGCCAGCAGCCCCCGGGGGGGAACGAGAGAGACCCAGTACTTC
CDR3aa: CASSPRGGTRETQYF

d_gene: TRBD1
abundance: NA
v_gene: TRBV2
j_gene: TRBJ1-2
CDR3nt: TGTGCCAGCAGTGAGCGACAGGGAGGGTATGGCTACACCTTC
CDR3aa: CASSERQGGYGYTF

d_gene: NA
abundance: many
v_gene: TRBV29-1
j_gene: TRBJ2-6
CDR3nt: TGCAGCGTCGACCAGGGAGGTGGGGCCAACGTCCTGACTTTC
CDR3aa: CSVDQGGGANVLTF

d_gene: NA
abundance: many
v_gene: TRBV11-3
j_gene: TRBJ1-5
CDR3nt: TGTGCCAGCACCCATCGAGGTTACAATCAGCCCCAGCATTTT
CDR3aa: CASTHRGYNQPQHF

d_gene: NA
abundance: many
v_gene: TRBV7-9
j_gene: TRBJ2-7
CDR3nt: TGTGCCAGCGCAGGGGGAAGCGGGATCGACTCCGAGCAGTACTTC
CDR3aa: CASAGGSGIDSEQYF

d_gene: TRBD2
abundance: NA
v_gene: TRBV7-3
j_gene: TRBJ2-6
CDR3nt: TGTGCCAGCAGCTATGGACTAGCGGGATCTGGGGCCAACGTCCTGACTTTC
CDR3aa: CASSYGLAGSGANVLTF

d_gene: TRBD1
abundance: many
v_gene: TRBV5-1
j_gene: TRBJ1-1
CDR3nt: TGCGCCAGCAGCTTAGAGACAGGGGTGGGCACTGAAGCTTTCTTT
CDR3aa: CASSLETGVGTEAFF

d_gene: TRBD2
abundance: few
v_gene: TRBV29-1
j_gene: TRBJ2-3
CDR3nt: TGCAGCACCTCAGGGACTAGCGGGAACACAGATACGCAGTATTTT
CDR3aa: CSTSGTSGNTDTQYF

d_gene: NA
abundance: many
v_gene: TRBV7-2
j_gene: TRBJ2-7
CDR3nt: TGTGCCAGCAGCTTCTTGCACAGCTCAGCCTACGAGCAGTACTTC
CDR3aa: CASSFLHSSAYEQYF

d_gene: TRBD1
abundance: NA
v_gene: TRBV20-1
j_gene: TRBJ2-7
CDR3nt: TGCAGTGCTAGACCCCGGACAGGGGTTAGGGAGCAGTACTTC
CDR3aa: CSARPRTGVREQYF

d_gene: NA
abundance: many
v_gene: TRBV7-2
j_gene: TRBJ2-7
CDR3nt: TGCGCCAGCAGCTTGGGGGGGCGGTACGAGCAGTACTTC
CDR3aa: CASSLGGRYEQYF

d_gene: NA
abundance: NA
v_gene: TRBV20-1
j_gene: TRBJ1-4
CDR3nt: TGCAGTGCTAGATCCGGGTATAATGAAAAACTGTTTTTT
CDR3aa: CSARSGYNEKLFF

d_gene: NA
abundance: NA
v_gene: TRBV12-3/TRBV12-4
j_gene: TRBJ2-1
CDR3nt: TGTGCCAGCAGTTTAGGAGGGGCGGATGAGCAGTTCTTC
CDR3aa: CASSLGGADEQFF

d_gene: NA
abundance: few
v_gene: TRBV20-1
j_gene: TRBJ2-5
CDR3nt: TGCAGTGCAAACGGACAGCAAGAGACCCAGTACTTC
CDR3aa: CSANGQQETQYF

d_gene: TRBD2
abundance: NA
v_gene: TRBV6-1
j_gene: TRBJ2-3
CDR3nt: TGTGCCAGCACCACTAGCGGGAACCCAGATACGCAGTATTTT
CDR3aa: CASTTSGNPDTQYF

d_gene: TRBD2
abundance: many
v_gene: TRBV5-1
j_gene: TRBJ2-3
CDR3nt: TGCGCCAGCAGCTTGGGCAGCGGGGGGAGCACAGATACGCAGTATTTT
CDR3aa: CASSLGSGGSTDTQYF

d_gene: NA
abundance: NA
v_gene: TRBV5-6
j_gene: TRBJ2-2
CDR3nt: TGTGCCATCGGCCCCGACTTCCCCGGGGAGCTGTTTTTT
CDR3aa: CAIGPDFPGELFF

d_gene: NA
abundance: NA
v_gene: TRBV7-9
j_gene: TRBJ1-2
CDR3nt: TGTGCCAGCAGCCCTGGTGTCGGGAACTATGGCTACACCTTC
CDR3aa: CASSPGVGNYGYTF

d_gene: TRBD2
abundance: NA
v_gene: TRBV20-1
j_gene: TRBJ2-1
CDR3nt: TGCAGTGCCACAACTAGCGACCCCTACAATGAGCAGTTCTTC
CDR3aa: CSATTSDPYNEQFF

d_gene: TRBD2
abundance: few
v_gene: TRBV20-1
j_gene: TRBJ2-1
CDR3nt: TGCAGGGACCGGGACACAGAGCGGGAGGGGTCCTACAATGAGCAGTTCTTC
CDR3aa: CRDRDTEREGSYNEQFF

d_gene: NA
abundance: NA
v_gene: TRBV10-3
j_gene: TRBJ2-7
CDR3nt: TGTGCCATCAGTGAGACCCTGGCCCCCTACGAGCAGTACTTC
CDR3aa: CAISETLAPYEQYF

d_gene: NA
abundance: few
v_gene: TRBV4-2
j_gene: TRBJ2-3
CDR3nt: TGTGCCAGCAGCCCAAAAAGTGAGAGGGCCGCAGATACGCAGTATTTT
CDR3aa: CASSPKSERAADTQYF

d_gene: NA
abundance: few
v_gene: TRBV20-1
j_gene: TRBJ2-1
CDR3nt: TGCAGTGCTAGACTCGGAGCCCCTAATGAGCAGTTCTTC
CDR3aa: CSARLGAPNEQFF

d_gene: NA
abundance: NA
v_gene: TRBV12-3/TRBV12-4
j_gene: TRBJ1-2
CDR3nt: TGTGCCAGCAGATCGGGGGGCGGCTATGGCTACACCTTC
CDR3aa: CASRSGGGYGYTF

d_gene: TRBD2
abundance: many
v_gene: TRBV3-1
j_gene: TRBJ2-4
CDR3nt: TGTGCCAGCAGCCAAGTGCCACTAGCGGAAAACATTCAGTACTTC
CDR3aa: CASSQVPLAENIQYF

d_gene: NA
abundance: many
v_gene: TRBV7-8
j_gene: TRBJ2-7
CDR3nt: TGTGCCAGCAGCTTACGGGGATTAAGCGAGCAGTACTTC
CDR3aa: CASSLRGLSEQYF

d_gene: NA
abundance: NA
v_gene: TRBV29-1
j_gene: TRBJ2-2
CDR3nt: TGCAGCGTTAGGAGGGCCACCGGGGAGCTGTTTTTT
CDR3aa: CSVRRATGELFF

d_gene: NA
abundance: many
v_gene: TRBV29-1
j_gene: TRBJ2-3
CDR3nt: TGCAGCGTTGCTGGGAGCAGCACAGATACGCAGTATTTT
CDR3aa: CSVAGSSTDTQYF

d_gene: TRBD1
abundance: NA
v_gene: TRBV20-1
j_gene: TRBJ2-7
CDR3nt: TGCAGTGGGCGTGAGGGGGCAGGGAGTCGGTACGAGCAGTACTTC
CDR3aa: CSGREGAGSRYEQYF

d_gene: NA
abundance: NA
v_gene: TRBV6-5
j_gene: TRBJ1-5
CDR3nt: TGTGCCAGCAGTTCCAACCCCCGAGGAGGAGGTCAGCCCCAGCATTTT
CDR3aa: CASSSNPRGGGQPQHF

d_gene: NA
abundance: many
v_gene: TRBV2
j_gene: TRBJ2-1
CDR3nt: TGTGCCAGCAGTTGGACCCGAGGGGGGTTCTTC
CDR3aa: CASSWTRGGFF

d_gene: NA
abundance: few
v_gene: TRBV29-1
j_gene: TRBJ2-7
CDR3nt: TGCAGCGTTATCGGCGGGGTCCACGAGCAGTACTTC
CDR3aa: CSVIGGVHEQYF

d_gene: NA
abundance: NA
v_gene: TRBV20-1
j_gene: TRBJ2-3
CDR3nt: TGCAGTGCCACGGACATAACGCAGTATTTT
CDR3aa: CSATDITQYF

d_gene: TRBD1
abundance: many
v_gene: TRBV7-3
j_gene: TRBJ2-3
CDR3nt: TGTGCCAGCTCCTTACAGGGGGGACAGGGGATAGATACGCAGTATTTT
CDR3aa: CASSLQGGQGIDTQYF

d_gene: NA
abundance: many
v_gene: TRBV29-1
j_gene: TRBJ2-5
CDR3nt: TGCAGCGTTGCTGAAGGACAAGAGACCCAGTACTTC
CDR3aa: CSVAEGQETQYF

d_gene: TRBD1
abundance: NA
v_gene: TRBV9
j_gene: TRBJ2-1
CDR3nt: TGTGCCAGCAGCGTAGTCCCGACAGGGGGGATCAATGAGCAGTTCTTC
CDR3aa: CASSVVPTGGINEQFF

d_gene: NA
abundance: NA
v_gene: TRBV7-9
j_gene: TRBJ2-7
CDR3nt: TGTGCCAGCAGCTTAGAAGGCCACGGGCAGTACTTC
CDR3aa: CASSLEGHGQYF